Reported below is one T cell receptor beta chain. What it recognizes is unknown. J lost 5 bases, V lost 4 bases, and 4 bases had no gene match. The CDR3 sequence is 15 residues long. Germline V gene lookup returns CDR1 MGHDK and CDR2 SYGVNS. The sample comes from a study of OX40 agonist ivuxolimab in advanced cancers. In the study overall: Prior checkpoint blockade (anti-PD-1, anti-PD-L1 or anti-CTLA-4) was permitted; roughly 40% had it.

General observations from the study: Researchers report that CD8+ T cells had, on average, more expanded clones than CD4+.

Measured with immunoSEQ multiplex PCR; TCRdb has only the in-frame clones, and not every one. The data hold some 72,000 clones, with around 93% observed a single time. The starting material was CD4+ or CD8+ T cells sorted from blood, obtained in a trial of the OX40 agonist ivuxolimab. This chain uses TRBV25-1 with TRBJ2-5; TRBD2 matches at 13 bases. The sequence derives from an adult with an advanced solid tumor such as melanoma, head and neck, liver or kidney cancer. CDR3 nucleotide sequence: TGTGCCAGCAGTGCACTAGCGGGAGGGGAGGAGACCCAGTACTTC. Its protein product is CASSALAGGEETQYF.